The clone carrying this TCR beta chain came up a few times. This sample is part of a study of cytomegalovirus exposure and HLA in healthy donors. V was cut by 0 bases and J by 6 bases, with 11 bases left in between. The CDR3 consists of 15 residues. Germline CDR1 MRHNA, CDR2 SNTAGT. Measured with immunoSEQ multiplex PCR; TCRdb has only the in-frame clones, and not every one. The sample lists some 200,000 clones; approximately 83% were seen once. Sequencing input: PBMCs. This TCR was recovered from a woman between 18 and 29 years old in good health and CMV-seropositive. The rearrangement joins TRBV6-4 to TRBJ2-2, with D tentatively TRBD2 (5 bases). Here the CDR3 reads CASSDSDLAPGELFF. The DNA of the CDR3 is TGTGCCAGCAGTGACTCGGACCTAGCACCCGGGGAGCTGTTTTTT.